The clone carrying this T cell receptor beta chain showed up just a few times. RNA transcripts gave rise to amplified TCR beta CDR3 regions. The study used the HTBI primer set for a first-round RT-PCR of the TCR CDR3. MiXCR was run by TCRdb on the multiplex PCR reads, yielding one entry per CDR3 protein. The sample holds more than 500,000 distinct CDR3 sequences, under 60% seen once. The record originates from a study of T cells in Graves' hyperthyroidism and ophthalmopathy. V was clipped by 3 bases and J by 4 bases, with 12 bases between them. This CDR3 is 14 amino acids long. The germline V gene has CDR1 SGHTA and CDR2 FQGNSA.

V and J are TRBV7-2 and TRBJ1-2; D unclear. The receptor comes from an adult woman with Graves' disease, either hyperthyroidism or ophthalmopathy (not recorded which). Sequencing was performed on peripheral blood or thyroid tissue (not recorded which). CDR3 in amino acids: CASSLKQESYGYTF. DNA for the CDR3: TGTGCCAGCAGCTTGAAGCAGGAAAGCTATGGCTACACCTTC.